The T cell receptor (beta chain) under discussion was sequenced for a study of T-cell memory formation after mild COVID-19. Study information: Across donors, TCR clusters were largely donor specific.

For this clonotype: The antigen remains undetermined.

Study observations and caveats: Pre-infection memory carried some responding clones, suggesting that cross-reactive memory joined.

The germline gives CDR1 LGHDT, CDR2 YNNKEL (reference sequence). The CDR3 extends over 17 amino acids. The V segment lost 0 bases and the J segment 5 bases; nucleotides outside the gene matches: 11. TCRdb itself ran the 5' RACE reads through MiXCR, one entry per CDR3 protein. The data hold roughly 190,000 distinct CDR3 sequences, with about 18% observed a single time. The V and J genes are TRBV3-1 and TRBJ1-1, with 8 bases fitting TRBD1. The receptor was derived from an adult woman who had mild COVID-19 (a few samples of this study predate the infection). Cell type and time point are not known. Sequencing was done on a sample of PBMCs or a T cell subset sorted from them (not recorded which). The CDR3 protein is CASSQERKPGGLTEAFF. DNA for the CDR3: TGTGCCAGCAGCCAAGAAAGAAAACCAGGGGGCTTGACTGAAGCTTTCTTT.